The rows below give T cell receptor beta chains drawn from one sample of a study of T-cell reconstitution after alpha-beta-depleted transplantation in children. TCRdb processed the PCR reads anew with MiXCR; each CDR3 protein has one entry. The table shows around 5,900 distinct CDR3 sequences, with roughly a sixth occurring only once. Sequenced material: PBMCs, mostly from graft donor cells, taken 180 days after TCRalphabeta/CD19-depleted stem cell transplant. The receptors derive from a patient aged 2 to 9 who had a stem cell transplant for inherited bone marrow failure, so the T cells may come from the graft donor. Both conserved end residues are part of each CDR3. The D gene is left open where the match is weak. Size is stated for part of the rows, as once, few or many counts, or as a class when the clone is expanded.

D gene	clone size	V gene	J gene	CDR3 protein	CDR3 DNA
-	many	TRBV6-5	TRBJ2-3	CASSYFRGAGTDTQYF	TGTGCCAGCAGTTACTTCCGGGGAGCGGGCACAGATACGCAGTATTTT
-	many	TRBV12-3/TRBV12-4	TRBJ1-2	CASSFQNYGYTF	TGTGCCAGCAGTTTTCAAAACTATGGCTACACCTTC
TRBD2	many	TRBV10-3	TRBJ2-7	CAISGSGGSYEQYF	TGTGCCATCAGTGGCTCGGGGGGATCCTACGAGCAGTACTTC
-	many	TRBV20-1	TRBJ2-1	CSARGVAVYNEQFF	TGCAGTGCTAGGGGTGTCGCGGTCTACAATGAGCAGTTCTTC
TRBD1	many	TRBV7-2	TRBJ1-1	CASSLNRQGAFF	TGTGCCAGCAGCCTAAATAGACAGGGAGCTTTCTTT
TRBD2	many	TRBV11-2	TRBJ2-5	CASSLGVTSGQETQYF	TGTGCCAGCAGCTTAGGGGTAACTAGCGGCCAAGAGACCCAGTACTTC
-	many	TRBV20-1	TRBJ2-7	CSARGQGSPYEQYF	TGCAGTGCTAGAGGCCAGGGGTCTCCCTACGAGCAGTACTTC
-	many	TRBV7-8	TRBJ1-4	CASSLTGNEKLFF	TGTGCCAGCAGCTTAACAGGGAATGAAAAACTGTTTTTT
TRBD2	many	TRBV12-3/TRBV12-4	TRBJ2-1	CASTRPQSSGRVYNEQFF	TGTGCCAGCACCCGACCCCAATCTAGCGGGAGGGTGTACAATGAGCAGTTCTTC
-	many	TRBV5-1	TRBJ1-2	CASSGPTGVRSYGYTF	TGCGCCAGCAGCGGCCCGACAGGCGTCAGGTCATATGGCTACACCTTC
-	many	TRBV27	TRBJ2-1	CASSFLVGSEQFF	TGTGCCAGCAGTTTCTTAGTGGGAAGTGAGCAGTTCTTC
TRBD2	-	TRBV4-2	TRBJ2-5	CASSSLSGGEQETQYF	TGTGCCAGCAGCTCTCTTAGCGGGGGGGAGCAAGAGACCCAGTACTTC
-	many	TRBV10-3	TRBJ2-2	CAISATGTFTGELFF	TGTGCCATCAGTGCCACAGGGACGTTCACCGGGGAGCTGTTTTTT
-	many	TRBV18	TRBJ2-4	CASSGEGGSKNIQYF	TGTGCCAGCTCGGGGGAAGGAGGTTCCAAAAACATTCAGTACTTC
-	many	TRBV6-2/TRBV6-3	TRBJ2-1	CASSPGTPHYNEQFF	TGTGCCAGCAGTCCCGGGACTCCCCACTACAATGAGCAGTTCTTC
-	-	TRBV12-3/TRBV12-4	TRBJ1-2	CASTRTRGGYTF	TGTGCCAGCACGCGGACCCGGGGGGGCTACACCTTC
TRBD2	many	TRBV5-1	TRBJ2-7	CASARRLAQTPYEQYF	TGCGCCAGCGCACGAAGACTAGCCCAGACCCCCTACGAGCAGTACTTC
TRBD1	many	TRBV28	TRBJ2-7	CASSPRRGRGTYEQYF	TGTGCCAGCAGTCCCCGCCGTGGCAGGGGGACCTACGAGCAGTACTTC
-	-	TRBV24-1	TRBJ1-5	CGALFGASNQPQHF	TGTGGGGCCCTTTTCGGGGCCAGCAATCAGCCCCAGCATTTT
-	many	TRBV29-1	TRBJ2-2	CSPEGPAITGELFF	TGCAGCCCCGAGGGTCCCGCGATCACCGGGGAGCTGTTTTTT
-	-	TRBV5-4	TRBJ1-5	CASSLVVFHQPQHF	TGTGCCAGCAGCTTGGTGGTTTTTCATCAGCCCCAGCATTTT
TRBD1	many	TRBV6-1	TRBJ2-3	CASSPGTGGAQYF	TGTGCCAGCAGCCCCGGGACAGGGGGAGCGCAGTATTTT
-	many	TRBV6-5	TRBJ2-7	CASSYNPATEQYF	TGTGCCAGCAGTTACAATCCGGCAACCGAGCAGTACTTC
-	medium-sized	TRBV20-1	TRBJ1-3	CSATPGDSGNTIYF	TGCAGTGCTACCCCAGGGGACTCTGGAAACACCATATATTTT
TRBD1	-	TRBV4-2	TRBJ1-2	CASSQDGQGALSNYGYTF	TGTGCCAGCAGCCAAGACGGGCAGGGGGCTCTTTCTAACTATGGCTACACCTTC
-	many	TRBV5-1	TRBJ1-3	CASSLNPSGISGNTIYF	TGCGCCAGCAGCTTGAATCCATCAGGCATATCTGGAAACACCATATATTTT
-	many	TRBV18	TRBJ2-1	CASSRTDHNEQFF	TGTGCCAGCTCACGGACAGACCACAATGAGCAGTTCTTC
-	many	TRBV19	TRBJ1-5	CASTAWGNQPQHF	TGTGCCAGTACCGCTTGGGGTAATCAGCCCCAGCATTTT
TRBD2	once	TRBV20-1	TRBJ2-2	CSAASGSSGELFF	TGCAGTGCCGCCAGCGGGAGCTCCGGGGAGCTGTTTTTT
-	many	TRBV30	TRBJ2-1	CAWSVRAVSYNEQFF	TGTGCCTGGAGTGTACGTGCGGTCTCCTACAATGAGCAGTTCTTC
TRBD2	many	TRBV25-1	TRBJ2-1	CASSGGGSYNEQFF	TGTGCCAGCAGTGGCGGGGGTTCCTACAATGAGCAGTTCTTC
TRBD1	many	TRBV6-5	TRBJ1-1	CASSNDRGRPNTEAFF	TGTGCCAGCAGTAACGACAGGGGGCGACCGAACACTGAAGCTTTCTTT
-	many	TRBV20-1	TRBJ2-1	CSARDPRGRESVDEQFF	TGCAGTGCTAGAGACCCCCGGGGGCGGGAGTCAGTCGATGAGCAGTTCTTC
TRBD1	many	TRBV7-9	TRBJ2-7	CASSLVRGQGNYEQYF	TGTGCCAGCAGCTTAGTGAGGGGACAGGGGAATTACGAGCAGTACTTC
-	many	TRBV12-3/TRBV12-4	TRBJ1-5	CASSLGDAQPQHF	TGTGCCAGCAGTTTGGGAGACGCTCAGCCCCAGCATTTT
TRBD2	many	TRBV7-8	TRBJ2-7	CASSLGQRGVQYF	TGTGCCAGCAGCCTGGGACAGCGGGGGGTGCAGTACTTC
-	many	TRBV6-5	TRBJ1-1	CASSYHLMGTEAFF	TGTGCCAGCAGTTACCATCTCATGGGCACTGAAGCTTTCTTT
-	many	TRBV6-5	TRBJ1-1	CASSYWLGENTEAFF	TGTGCCAGCAGCTACTGGTTGGGGGAGAACACTGAAGCTTTCTTT
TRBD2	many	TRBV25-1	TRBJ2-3	CASRRVGGADTQYF	TGTGCCAGCAGGAGAGTCGGGGGGGCAGATACGCAGTATTTT
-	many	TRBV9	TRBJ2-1	CASSGKEQFF	TGTGCCAGCAGCGGCAAAGAGCAGTTCTTC
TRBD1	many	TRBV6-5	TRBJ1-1	CASSHQGAVAFF	TGTGCCAGCAGCCACCAGGGGGCAGTGGCTTTCTTT
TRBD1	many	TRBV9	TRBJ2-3	CASSLRDRGGMDTQYF	TGTGCCAGCAGCTTAAGGGACAGGGGGGGGATGGATACGCAGTATTTT
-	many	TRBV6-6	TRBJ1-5	CASSYSFQGGQPQHF	TGTGCCAGCAGTTACTCCTTCCAGGGTGGACAGCCCCAGCATTTT
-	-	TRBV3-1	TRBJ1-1	CASSQERVEPEAFF	TGTGCCAGCAGCCAAGAAAGGGTTGAACCTGAAGCTTTCTTT
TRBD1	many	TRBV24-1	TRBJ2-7	CATSDAAGGASYEQYF	TGTGCCACCAGTGATGCAGCAGGGGGCGCCTCCTACGAGCAGTACTTC
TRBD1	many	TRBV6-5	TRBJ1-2	CASRRDRGYGYTF	TGTGCCAGCAGACGGGACAGGGGCTATGGCTACACCTTC
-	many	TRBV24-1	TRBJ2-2	CATPPRVGGCTGELFF	TGTGCCACCCCTCCTCGGGTGGGGGGCTGCACCGGGGAGCTGTTTTTT
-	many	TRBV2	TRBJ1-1	CASAFDTEAFF	TGTGCCAGTGCCTTTGACACTGAAGCTTTCTTT
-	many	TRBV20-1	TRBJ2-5	CSATYQETQYF	TGCAGTGCTACCTACCAAGAGACCCAGTACTTC
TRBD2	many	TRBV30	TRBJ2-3	CAWRLAGIIGTDTQYF	TGTGCCTGGAGGCTAGCGGGCATCATTGGGACAGATACGCAGTATTTT
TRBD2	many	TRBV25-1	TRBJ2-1	CASSEYGVVRGRARNEQFF	TGTGCCAGCAGTGAATATGGAGTCGTCCGCGGGAGGGCCCGTAATGAGCAGTTCTTC
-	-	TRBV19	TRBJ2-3	CASIGGTDTQYF	TGTGCCAGTATCGGGGGAACAGATACGCAGTATTTT
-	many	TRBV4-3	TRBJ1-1	CASSQQRATEAFF	TGCGCCAGCAGCCAACAAAGGGCCACTGAAGCTTTCTTT
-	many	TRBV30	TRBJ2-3	CAWSPKRGGTDTQYF	TGTGCCTGGAGCCCCAAGAGGGGCGGCACAGATACGCAGTATTTT
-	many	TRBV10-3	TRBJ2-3	CAISRTRTGLDTQYF	TGTGCCATCAGTAGGACTCGTACGGGATTGGATACGCAGTATTTT
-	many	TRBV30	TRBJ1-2	CACGNRELYGYTF	TGTGCCTGCGGGAACAGGGAGCTCTATGGCTACACCTTC
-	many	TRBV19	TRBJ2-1	CASSLRGGRVYNEQFF	TGTGCCAGTAGTCTGCGAGGGGGGCGGGTATACAATGAGCAGTTCTTC
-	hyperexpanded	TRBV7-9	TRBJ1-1	CASSRGWGADTEAFF	TGTGCCAGCAGCCGAGGGTGGGGCGCGGACACTGAAGCTTTCTTT
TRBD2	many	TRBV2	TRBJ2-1	CASSESGLAGGRENEQFF	TGTGCCAGCAGTGAATCAGGACTAGCGGGAGGGCGAGAGAATGAGCAGTTCTTC
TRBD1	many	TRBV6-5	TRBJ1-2	CASSSPGQSYYGYTF	TGTGCCAGCAGTTCTCCGGGACAGAGTTACTATGGCTACACCTTC